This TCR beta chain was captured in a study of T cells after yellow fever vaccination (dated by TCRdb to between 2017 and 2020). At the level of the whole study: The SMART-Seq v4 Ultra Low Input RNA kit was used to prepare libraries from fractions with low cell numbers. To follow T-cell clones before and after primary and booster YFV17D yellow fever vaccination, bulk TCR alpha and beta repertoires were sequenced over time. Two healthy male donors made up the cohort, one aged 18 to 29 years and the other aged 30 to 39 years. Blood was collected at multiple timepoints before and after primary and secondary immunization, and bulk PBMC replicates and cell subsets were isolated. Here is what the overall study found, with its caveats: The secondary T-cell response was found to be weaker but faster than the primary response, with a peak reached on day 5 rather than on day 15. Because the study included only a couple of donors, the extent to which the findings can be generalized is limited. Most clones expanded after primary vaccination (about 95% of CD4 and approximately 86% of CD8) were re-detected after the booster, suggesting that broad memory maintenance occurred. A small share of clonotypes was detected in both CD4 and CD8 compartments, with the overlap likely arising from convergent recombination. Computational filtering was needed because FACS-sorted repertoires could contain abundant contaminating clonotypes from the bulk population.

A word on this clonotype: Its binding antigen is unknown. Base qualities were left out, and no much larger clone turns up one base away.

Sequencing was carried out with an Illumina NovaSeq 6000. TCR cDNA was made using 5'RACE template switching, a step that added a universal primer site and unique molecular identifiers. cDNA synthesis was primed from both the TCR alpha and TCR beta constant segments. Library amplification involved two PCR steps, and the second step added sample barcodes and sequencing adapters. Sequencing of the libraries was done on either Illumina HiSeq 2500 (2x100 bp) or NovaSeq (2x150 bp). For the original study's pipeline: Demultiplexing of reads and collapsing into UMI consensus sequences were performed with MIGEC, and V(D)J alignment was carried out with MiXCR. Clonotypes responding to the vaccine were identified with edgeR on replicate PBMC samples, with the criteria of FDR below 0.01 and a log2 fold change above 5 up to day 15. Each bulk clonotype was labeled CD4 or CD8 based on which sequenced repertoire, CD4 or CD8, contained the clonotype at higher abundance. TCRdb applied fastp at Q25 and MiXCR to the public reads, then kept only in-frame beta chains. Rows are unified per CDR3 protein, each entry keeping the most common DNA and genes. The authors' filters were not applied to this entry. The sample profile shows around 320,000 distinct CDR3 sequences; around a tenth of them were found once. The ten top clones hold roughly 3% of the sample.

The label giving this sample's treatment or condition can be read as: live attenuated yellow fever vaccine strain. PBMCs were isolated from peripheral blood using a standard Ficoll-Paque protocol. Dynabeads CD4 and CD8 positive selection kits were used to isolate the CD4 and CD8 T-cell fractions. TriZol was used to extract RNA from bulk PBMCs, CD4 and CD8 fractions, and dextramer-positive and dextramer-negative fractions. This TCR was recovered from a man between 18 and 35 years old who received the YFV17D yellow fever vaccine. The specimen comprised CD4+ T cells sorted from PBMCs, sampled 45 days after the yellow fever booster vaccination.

The CDR3 is CAILKGRAVTEAFF. The nucleotides are TGTGCCATCCTTAAAGGGAGAGCGGTCACTGAAGCTTTCTTT. The sequence links TRBV28 to TRBJ1-1; no D gene can be assigned with confidence. Trimming removed 10 bases from V and 4 bases from J, leaving 19 bases between the germline ends. From a lookup of the germline V gene, CDR1 and CDR2 are MDHEN and SYDVKM. Including the terminal cysteine and phenylalanine, the CDR3 comprises 14 residues. The entry retains the CDR3 DNA only, 42 bases that are in frame from base 1.